This record concerns one T cell receptor (beta chain) sequence. A read error may account for a junction end that differs from germline. The sample is drawn from a study of blood T cell repertoires in COVID-19. Overall study context: Collection of acute and convalescent COVID-19 samples took place in the United States, Italy and Spain.

Produced via immunoSEQ multiplex PCR; TCRdb's table is partial and in-frame only. This repertoire shows 200,000 to 300,000 clones, 84% found once; its top ten account for roughly 4%. This clonotype originated in a man in his fifties with acute or convalescent COVID-19. Sequencing was carried out using peripheral blood.

The CDR3 region has the DNA TGTGCCAGTAGTATTAATCGGGCGGACACAAGGGACTTC. Protein sequence: CASSINRADTRDF. The genes are TRBV19 and TRBJ2-4; D might be TRBD1 (5 bases). Per the germline V gene, CDR1 is LNHDA and CDR2 is SQIVND (reference sequence). CDR3 length equals 13 residues. The complete variable domain, with remaining parts taken from reference TRBV19 and TRBJ2-4, reads DGGITQSPKYLFRKEGQNVTLSCEQNLNHDAMYWYRQDPGQGLRLIYYSQIVNDFQKGDIAEGYSVSREKKESFPLTVTSAQKNPTAFYLCASSINRADTRDFGAGTRLSVL.